Presented here are 2 T cell receptor beta chains from one specimen sequenced in a study of somatic mutations in cytotoxic T cells in rheumatoid arthritis (dated by TCRdb to about 2017). Library preparation employed the immunoSEQ multiplex PCR assay. TCRdb retrieved this table from immuneACCESS and kept in-frame rearrangements only. Not all clones are present; in checked studies, unresolved V genes account for under half, and no reason is known for the remainder. The sample yields some 12,000 clones; roughly 70% were counted once. The ten largest account for roughly 40% of the sample. Source material: CD8+ T cells sorted from blood. Every receptor here comes from a man aged 55 to 70 in good health.

The chain is built from TRBV6-1 and TRBJ2-5; 10 nucleotides match TRBD2. The CDR3 extends over 15 amino acids. Trimming cost V 3 bases and J 4 bases; bases outside gene matches: 5. The V gene's germline CDR1 is MNHNS and CDR2 SASEGT. The CDR3 nucleotides are TGTGCCAGCAGTGAGGTAGCGGGGGGCCTAGAGACCCAGTACTTC. Protein product: CASSEVAGGLETQYF.

The J gene is TRBJ2-7, the V gene TRBV6-1; no reliable D call. In germline, CDR1 is MNHNS, CDR2 SASEGT. This CDR3 comprises 13 residues. Between the trimmed V and J ends, which lost 6 bases and 0 bases, there was a span of 9 bases. CDR3 amino acids: CASRDPLSYEQYF. The CDR3 coding sequence is TGTGCCAGCAGGGACCCTCTCTCCTACGAGCAGTACTTC.